The next 32 T cell receptor beta chains were all read from a single sample in a study of early T cells in non-severe SARS-CoV-2 infection. TCRdb processed the 5' RACE reads anew with MiXCR; each CDR3 protein has one entry. The sample has 100,000 to 150,000 distinct CDR3 sequences; more than 13% are singletons. Sequencing used whole blood. The receptors derive from an adult who was a healthcare worker with PCR-confirmed SARS-CoV-2 infection or an uninfected control (not recorded which).

The chain is built from TRBV6-1 and TRBJ2-7, with TRBD1 matching 8 bases. This CDR3 has 15 residues. CDR1 is MNHNS, CDR2 SASEGT, per germline. V gave up 5 bases and J gave up 3 bases; unmatched junction bases: 9. The CDR3 reads CASSLRTGKNYEQYF. CDR3 nucleotide sequence: TGTGCCAGCAGTCTTCGGACAGGGAAAAACTACGAGCAGTACTTC.

This clonotype was observed a few times. One end of the junction fails to match germline, which may point to a read error. This chain joins TRBV14 and TRBJ2-7; no reliable D call. Per the germline V gene, CDR1 is SGHDN and CDR2 is FVKESK. The CDR3 spans 11 residues. In DNA form, the CDR3 reads TGTGCCAGCAGCCTCTCCAACGAGCAGTACTTC. Encoded protein: CASSLSNEQYF. The variable domain in full, with the rest retrieved from reference TRBV14 and TRBJ2-7, is EAGVTQFPSHSVIEKGQTVTLRCDPISGHDNLYWYRRVMGKEIKFLLHFVKESKQDESGMPNNRFLAERTGGTYSTLKVQPAELEDSGVYFCASSLSNEQYFGPGTRLTVT.

This clonotype has ten or more counts. V is TRBV7-2 and J is TRBJ2-3, with D hard to call. From germline, CDR1 is SGHTA and CDR2 FQGNSA. V gave up 1 base and J gave up 6 bases, with 8 bases separating them. CDR3 length: 13 amino acids. CDR3 residues: CASSLGLGDTQYF. CDR3 DNA sequence: TGTGCCAGCAGCTTAGGTCTAGGGGATACGCAGTATTTT. Full variable domain (remainder filled in from reference TRBV7-2 and TRBJ2-3): GAGVSQSPSNKVTEKGKDVELRCDPISGHTALYWYRQSLGQGLEFLIYFQGNSAPDKSGLPSDRFSAERTGGSVSTLTIQRTQQEDSAVYLCASSLGLGDTQYFGPGTRLTVL.

This chain connects TRBV11-2 to TRBJ2-7; TRBD1 aligns across 9 bases. Germline values: CDR1 SGHAT, CDR2 FQNNGV. Trimming at V came to 6 bases and at J to 6 bases, leaving 9 bases not matched to a gene. This CDR3 region has 14 residues. Here the CDR3 DNA reads TGTGCCAGCAGGGCCCGGGACAGGGTTGGCGAGCAGTACTTC. Translated, it gives CASRARDRVGEQYF.

This clonotype has a handful of counts. The chain is built from TRBV5-4 and TRBJ1-1, with unresolved D. The V end lost 0 bases, the J end lost 4 bases, and 13 bases lay between the germline ends. The CDR3 loop spans 15 amino acids. The V gene's germline CDR1 is SGHNT and CDR2 YYREEE (reference sequence). For the CDR3, the DNA is TGTGCCAGCAGCTTGGAGGGCCAGCCTGGCACTGAAGCTTTCTTT. It specifies CASSLEGQPGTEAFF.

This clonotype was detected a few times. CDR3 region: CASSIQGYEQYF. The CDR3 DNA is TGCGCCAGCAGCATACAGGGTTACGAGCAGTACTTC. This chain connects TRBV5-1 to TRBJ2-7; D possibly corresponds to TRBD1 (6 bases). The CDR3 covers 12 residues. The germline V gene encodes CDR1 SGHRS and CDR2 YFSETQ. V lost 4 bases to trimming and J lost 4 bases, with 9 bases between them.

This clonotype was recorded a few times. The chain recombines TRBV5-4 with TRBJ2-5; D possibly corresponds to TRBD2 (6 bases). Germline CDR1 reads SGHNT; CDR2 reads YYREEE (reference sequence). There are 16 residues in the CDR3. The ends were cut back, 4 bases at V and 2 bases at J, with 18 bases in the middle. Written as DNA, the CDR3 is TGTGCCAGCAGCCTGGGCGGCGGGGCTTCACAAGAGACCCAGTACTTC. Amino acids: CASSLGGGASQETQYF.

V usage is TRBV15 and J usage is TRBJ2-7; D is unclear. V lost 0 bases and J 3 bases, leaving 6 bases between the germline ends. In germline, CDR1 is LNHNV, CDR2 YYDKDF (reference sequence). The CDR3 length is 13 residues. In DNA, the CDR3 is TGTGCCACCAGCAGAGAGAAGATCTACGAGCAGTACTTC. Protein: CATSREKIYEQYF.

The rearrangement uses TRBV7-9 and TRBJ1-2; D is undetermined. Germline lookup yields CDR1 SEHNR and CDR2 FQNEAQ (reference sequence). V was pared by 5 bases and J by 4 bases, with 14 bases between. The CDR3 runs to 14 residues. CDR3 in amino acids: CASSGGSGFYGYTF. In DNA, the CDR3 is TGTGCCAGCAGCGGAGGAAGTGGGTTCTATGGCTACACCTTC.

The chain employs TRBV18 and TRBJ1-3; no clear D. V was cut by 0 bases and J by 0 bases, with 6 bases left in between. Germline V gives CDR1 KGHSH, CDR2 LQKENI. CDR3 length equals 15 residues. The CDR3 sequence is CASSPPQVSGNTIYF. The DNA for the CDR3 is TGTGCCAGCTCACCACCTCAAGTCTCTGGAAACACCATATATTTT.

This sequence joins TRBV11-1 and TRBJ1-1, with D possibly being TRBD1 (6 bases). This CDR3 comprises 14 residues. V lost 7 bases and J 0 bases, leaving 12 bases between the germline ends. CDR1 SGHAT and CDR2 FQDESV come from the germline V gene (reference sequence). CDR3 region: CASTPDRLNTEAFF. The CDR3 DNA sequence: TGTGCCAGCACTCCGGACAGATTGAACACTGAAGCTTTCTTT. Complete variable domain (other parts from reference TRBV11-1 and TRBJ1-1): EAEVAQSPRYKITEKSQAVAFWCDPISGHATLYWYRQILGQGPELLVQFQDESVVDDSQLPKDRFSAERLKGVDSTLKIQPAELGDSAMYLCASTPDRLNTEAFFGQGTRLTVV.

This clonotype showed up just a few times. The chain has TRBV2 and TRBJ2-6, with D perhaps matching TRBD2 (5 bases). V was cut by 4 bases and J by 2 bases, with 9 bases left in between. Per germline, CDR1 SNHLY and CDR2 FYNNEI. The CDR3 sequence is 15 residues long. The CDR3 loop is CASSVEGAGANVLTF. The CDR3 region has the DNA TGTGCCAGCAGTGTTGAGGGAGCTGGGGCCAACGTCCTGACTTTC.

V is TRBV30 and J is TRBJ1-5, with D possibly being TRBD1 (5 bases). Germline V gene lookup returns CDR1 GTSNPN and CDR2 SVGIG (reference sequence). V lost 0 bases to trimming and J lost 4 bases, with 10 bases between them. This CDR3 has 14 residues. The CDR3 is CAWSVGRANQPQHF. The DNA of the CDR3 is TGTGCCTGGAGTGTTGGCAGGGCGAATCAGCCCCAGCATTTT.

The chain uses TRBV7-6 and TRBJ2-3; TRBD2 is a possible D gene (6 bases). Between the trimmed V and J ends, which lost 3 bases and 6 bases, there was a span of 13 bases. CDR1 SGHVS and CDR2 FNYEAQ come from the germline V gene. The CDR3 length is 14 residues. CDR3 in amino acids: CASSFPRDSDTQYF. CDR3 DNA sequence: TGTGCCAGCAGCTTCCCGCGGGACTCCGATACGCAGTATTTT.

In this sample, this clonotype turned up a few times. The chain has TRBV5-1 and TRBJ1-2; D gene unclear. V gave up 0 bases and J gave up 4 bases, with 10 bases separating them. This CDR3 contains 14 residues. Germline V lookup: CDR1 SGHRS, CDR2 YFSETQ. In DNA, the CDR3 is TGCGCCAGCAGCTTGGGGCAGAAAGCCTATGGCTACACCTTC. This gives the protein CASSLGQKAYGYTF.

This clonotype was counted a few times. The V and J genes are TRBV4-2 and TRBJ1-1; the D is unclear. Trimming shortened V by 2 bases and J by 6 bases, and 7 bases separated the two germline ends. Germline V CDR1 and CDR2: LGHNA, YNFKEQ. This CDR3 region has 12 residues. CDR3 bases: TGTGCCAGCAGCCAACCTGACTCTGAAGCTTTCTTT. It yields the protein CASSQPDSEAFF.

This clonotype came up many times. The rearrangement uses TRBV27 and TRBJ1-2; tentatively, D is TRBD1 (5 bases). V was clipped by 8 bases and J by 8 bases, with 18 bases between them. CDR3 size: 13 residues. Germline values: CDR1 MNHEY, CDR2 SMNVEV (reference sequence). CDR3 amino acids: CASRRDPIEGYTF. The CDR3, as DNA: TGTGCCAGCCGCCGGGACCCTATCGAGGGCTACACCTTC.

The rearrangement uses TRBV19 and TRBJ1-2; perhaps TRBD1 as D (5 bases). Trimming took 5 bases from V and 5 from J, leaving 15 bases between them. The germline gives CDR1 LNHDA, CDR2 SQIVND (reference sequence). CDR3 length equals 14 residues. CDR3 bases: TGTGCCAGTAGTTTTGGGCCAGGGCGGTATGGCTACACCTTC. Residues: CASSFGPGRYGYTF.

CDR3 bases: TGTGCCAGCACCTCCCCCGATGGCTACACCTTC. This codes for CASTSPDGYTF. V and J are TRBV28 and TRBJ1-2; D is unclear. CDR3 length equals 11 residues. The V end was cut by 7 bases, the J end by 6 bases, with 9 bases between. From germline, CDR1 is MDHEN and CDR2 SYDVKM.

The table lists this clonotype with many counts. The chain recombines TRBV5-1 with TRBJ2-3, with D hard to call. V dropped 2 bases and J dropped 2 bases, with 3 bases sitting between them. The CDR3 runs 12 residues. The germline V gene has CDR1 SGHRS and CDR2 YFSETQ. The CDR3 DNA sequence: TGCGCCAGCAGCTTAAACACAGATACGCAGTATTTT. This encodes CASSLNTDTQYF.

This clonotype was counted many times. The genes are TRBV4-2 and TRBJ1-1; D is perhaps TRBD1 (5 bases). The V gene lost 0 bases and the J gene lost 3 bases, with 8 bases spanning the gap. CDR1 is LGHNA and CDR2 is YNFKEQ in the germline V gene. The CDR3 is 14 amino acids. The CDR3, as DNA: TGTGCCAGCAGCCAAGAGAGGGGAGACACTGAAGCTTTCTTT. Translated, it gives CASSQERGDTEAFF.

This clonotype was counted only a few times. The chain uses TRBV30 and TRBJ1-2; the D gene is possibly TRBD1 (5 bases). Germline V gene sequence: CDR1 GTSNPN, CDR2 SVGIG (reference sequence). Trimming shortened V by 3 bases and J by 4 bases, and 12 bases separated the two germline ends. The CDR3 covers 13 residues. DNA of the CDR3: TGTGCCTGGAGCTCAGGGCTCACCTATGGCTACACCTTC. This translates into CAWSSGLTYGYTF.

This clonotype has at least ten counts. This chain joins TRBV7-9 and TRBJ2-3; D is uncertain. This CDR3 is built from 15 residues. Trimming took 5 bases from V and 3 from J, leaving 15 bases between them. Germline V CDR1 and CDR2: SEHNR, FQNEAQ (reference sequence). CDR3 sequence reads: CASSPQSLETDTQYF. CDR3 in DNA: TGTGCCAGCAGCCCGCAGAGTCTTGAGACAGATACGCAGTATTTT.

This clonotype was detected a few times. V usage is TRBV20-1 and J usage is TRBJ2-3; D is undetermined. Germline CDR1 is DFQATT and CDR2 is SNEGSKA (reference sequence). Between the trimmed V and J ends, which lost 6 bases and 4 bases, there was a span of 8 bases. CDR3 length: 11 amino acids. In DNA, the CDR3 is TGCAGTGCCCCCCGCGCAGATACGCAGTATTTT. This translates into CSAPRADTQYF.

This clonotype was seen many times. The chain has TRBV18 and TRBJ2-3, with D perhaps TRBD1 (5 bases). Germline CDR1 KGHSH, CDR2 LQKENI. The V end lost 0 bases, the J end lost 2 bases, and 6 bases lay between the germline ends. The CDR3 runs to 14 residues. The CDR3 DNA reads TGTGCCAGCTCACCACCAGGGGCCACAGATACGCAGTATTTT. Its protein product is CASSPPGATDTQYF.

This clonotype was recorded a few times. The chain recombines TRBV18 with TRBJ2-2, with D perhaps TRBD1 (6 bases). Trimming removed 5 bases from V and 2 bases from J, with 15 bases in between. The CDR3 sequence is 16 residues long. The germline CDR1 and CDR2 sequences are KGHSH and LQKENI. CDR3 bases: TGTGCCAGCTCAGCCGGACAGACGGCTAACACCGGGGAGCTGTTTTTT. Its protein is CASSAGQTANTGELFF.

The chain joins TRBV30 to TRBJ1-5; D gene uncertain. In germline, CDR1 is GTSNPN, CDR2 SVGIG (reference sequence). The CDR3 spans 13 residues. Trimming stripped 2 bases from V and 4 bases from J, with 9 bases between. CDR3 residues: CAWSSQRNQPQHF. The CDR3, as DNA: TGTGCCTGGAGTAGCCAGCGGAATCAGCCCCAGCATTTT.

This clonotype was detected a few times. The gene calls are TRBV5-5 and TRBJ1-5; D might be TRBD1 (5 bases). The V and J ends lost 4 bases and 8 bases respectively, with 16 bases between them. Germline V gives CDR1 SGHKS, CDR2 YYEKEE (reference sequence). There are 14 residues in the CDR3. Here the CDR3 reads CASSLTVLGKPQHF. Here the CDR3 DNA reads TGTGCCAGCAGCCTGACAGTTCTGGGGAAGCCCCAGCATTTT.

The chain employs TRBV12-3 or TRBV12-4 and TRBJ2-3; either TRBD1 or TRBD2 may supply D (6 bases each). The V end lost 5 bases, the J end lost 6 bases, and 18 bases lay between the germline ends. CDR3 length: 15 amino acids. CDR3 residues: CASSGWGASEDTQYF. The CDR3 DNA follows: TGTGCCAGCAGTGGTTGGGGGGCCTCGGAGGATACGCAGTATTTT.

In this sample, this clonotype turned up many times. This chain uses TRBV10-1 with TRBJ1-2, with a possible D match to TRBD1 (6 bases). V lost 4 bases, J lost 8 bases, and 14 bases lay in between. The CDR3 spans 13 residues. Germline assignment: CDR1 WNHNN and CDR2 SYGVQD (reference sequence). CDR3 residues: CASSVDRQRGYTF. CDR3 coding DNA: TGCGCCAGCAGTGTCGACAGGCAGAGGGGCTACACCTTC.

This clonotype has more than one count but fewer than ten. J is TRBJ2-1 and V is TRBV29-1, with 8 bases matching TRBD2. The J segment lost 2 bases and the V segment lost 7 bases, leaving 13 bases of the junction unmatched. The CDR3 sequence is 16 residues long. Germline CDR1 reads SQVTM; CDR2 reads ANQGSEA. This CDR3 is CSATPLRGATYNEQFF. The CDR3 nucleotides are TGCAGCGCCACCCCGCTGCGGGGGGCGACCTACAATGAGCAGTTCTTC.

Only a few counts were recorded for this clonotype. The chain combines TRBV4-1 with TRBJ1-4, with 8 positions matching TRBD1. The junction had 0 bases not matched to a gene; V was cut back by 1 base and J by 2 bases. Per the germline V gene, CDR1 is MGHRA and CDR2 is YSYEKL. The CDR3 is 15 amino acids. CDR3 residues: CASSQGDRTNEKLFF. The CDR3 coding sequence is TGCGCCAGCAGCCAAGGGGACAGGACTAATGAAAAACTGTTTTTT.